Listed below are T cell receptor beta chains from one sample, sequenced in a study of shared clonotypes between healthy human individuals. Some clones are missing from TCRdb's copy, which holds only in-frame ones; the method was immunoSEQ multiplex PCR. The table records roughly 2.6 million clones, about 92% of them present only once. Material: naive CD4+ T cells sorted from blood. These receptors were taken from a man between 18 and 29 years old in good health. The CDR3 runs from the conserved cysteine through the conserved F or W. D genes are given only for firm matches. Size tells how often a clone was seen (once, few, many) or the class of an expanded clone, and some rows leave it out.

TRBV18	-	TRBD1	TRBJ1-4	CASSPRDREGEKLFF	TGTGCCAGCTCACCTCGGGACAGGGAAGGTGAAAAACTGTTTTTT
TRBV19	-	-	TRBJ1-5	CASSFSGFGSNQPQHF	TGTGCCAGTAGTTTTTCTGGGTTTGGTAGCAATCAGCCCCAGCATTTT
TRBV5-1	once	TRBD2	TRBJ2-7	CASSLGGGGTYEQYF	TGCGCCAGCAGCTTGGGAGGCGGGGGTACCTACGAGCAGTACTTC
TRBV2	-	TRBD2	TRBJ2-7	CASSSVAGQTYEQYF	TGTGCCAGCAGTTCGGTAGCGGGACAAACCTACGAGCAGTACTTC
TRBV9	once	-	TRBJ2-2	CASSVRGDLNTGELFF	TGTGCCAGCAGCGTTAGGGGAGACCTCAACACCGGGGAGCTGTTTTTT
TRBV27	-	-	TRBJ1-1	CASSSPSSNTEAFF	TGTGCCAGCAGTTCCCCAAGCAGTAACACTGAAGCTTTCTTT
TRBV10-3	-	TRBD2	TRBJ2-2	CAISETSGSTGELFF	TGTGCCATCAGTGAGACTAGCGGGAGTACCGGGGAGCTGTTTTTT
TRBV5-1	-	-	TRBJ1-2	CASSQDGTAAGGYTF	TGCGCCAGCAGCCAAGATGGAACGGCAGCTGGTGGCTACACCTTC
TRBV19	-	TRBD1	TRBJ2-5	CASSHNRGETQYF	TGTGCCAGTAGTCATAACAGGGGTGAGACCCAGTACTTC
TRBV9	-	TRBD1	TRBJ2-5	CASSGGQGLETQYF	TGTGCCAGCAGCGGGGGACAGGGTCTGGAGACCCAGTACTTC
TRBV15	-	-	TRBJ2-2	CATSLGRDYTGELFF	TGTGCCACCAGCCTCGGCAGGGATTACACCGGGGAGCTGTTTTTT
TRBV2	-	-	TRBJ2-7	CASSVAGYEQYF	TGTGCCAGCAGTGTGGCGGGGTACGAGCAGTACTTC
TRBV29-1	-	TRBD1	TRBJ1-2	CSVESDRVGYTF	TGCAGCGTTGAATCTGACAGGGTTGGCTACACCTTC
TRBV7-2	-	-	TRBJ2-5	CASSFLGGELETQYF	TGTGCCAGCAGCTTCCTAGGGGGGGAATTGGAGACCCAGTACTTC
TRBV7-9	once	TRBD2	TRBJ2-3	CASSLAGQTDTQYF	TGTGCCAGCAGCCTAGCGGGGCAGACAGATACGCAGTATTTT
TRBV2	-	-	TRBJ1-4	CASSVLVEKLFF	TGTGCCAGCAGTGTCCTGGTTGAAAAACTGTTTTTT